This note documents a single T cell receptor (beta chain) sequence. The antigen is undetermined. Genomic DNA, serving as template, underwent TCR beta VDJ and CDR3 profiling. TCRdb used MiXCR to reprocess the reads, holding one entry per CDR3 protein. Of about 160,000 distinct CDR3 sequences listed, 35% to 55% are singletons. The data derive from a study of CD8+CD57+ T cells in acquired aplastic anemia. In the study overall: Sorted CD4+ and CD8+ cell DNA averaged 3.2 ug. Approximately 11 million reads, on average, were obtained for CD4+ cells from healthy donors.

Study-wide findings and caveats: The number of CD8+ CDR3 sequences shared by patients and controls was approximately 30.

The sequencing input was sorted CD4+, CD8+, or CD8+CD57+ T cells (not recorded which) from PBMCs. The TCR sequence derives from a human donor in good health.

CDR3 coding DNA: TGCAGTGCTAGAGATAGATATGCCCAGCATTTT. The encoded protein is CSARDRYAQHF. The V call is TRBV20-1, the J call TRBJ1-5; D is uncertain. Looked up from germline, CDR1 is DFQATT and CDR2 is SNEGSKA (reference sequence). There are 11 residues in the CDR3. The V end lost 0 bases, the J end lost 11 bases, and 8 bases lay between the germline ends.